Listed here are 18 T cell receptor beta chains from one sample, sequenced in a study of blood T cells in healthy people across ages. Combining a sample-barcoded 5' primer with a J-beta primer mix, a second PCR ran for about 6 to 11 cycles. TCRdb redid the calling of the 5' RACE reads with MiXCR, one entry per CDR3 protein. The sample yields hundreds of thousands of distinct CDR3 sequences, around 49% seen once. The material sequenced was blood. All receptors derive from a woman aged 55-70 years in good health.

The rearrangement links TRBV5-1 to TRBJ1-1; D uncertain. CDR1 SGHRS and CDR2 YFSETQ come from the germline V gene. The CDR3 extends over 13 amino acids. Between the trimmed V and J ends, which lost 1 base and 4 bases, there was a span of 8 bases. Here the CDR3 DNA reads TGCGCCAGCAGCTTGCGGACGACCACTGAAGCTTTCTTT. Protein product: CASSLRTTTEAFF. Filled out from reference TRBV5-1 and TRBJ1-1, the complete variable domain reads KAGVTQTPRYLIKTRGQQVTLSCSPISGHRSVSWYQQTPGQGLQFLFEYFSETQRNKGNFPGRFSGRQFSNSRSEMNVSTLELGDSALYLCASSLRTTTEAFFGQGTRLTVV.

This clonotype was picked up a small number of times. J is TRBJ2-7 and V is TRBV4-2; D might be TRBD1 (6 bases). Germline-derived CDR1 and CDR2 are LGHNA and YNFKEQ. CDR3 size: 15 residues. V was cut by 0 bases and J by 2 bases, with 11 bases left in between. The CDR3 loop reads CASSQEGAEAYEQYF. The CDR3 DNA is TGTGCCAGCAGCCAAGAGGGGGCGGAAGCCTACGAGCAGTACTTC.

The chain recombines TRBV4-3 with TRBJ2-7, with 8 positions matching TRBD2. Germline values: CDR1 LGHNA, CDR2 YSLEER. V lost 0 bases, J lost 4 bases, and 5 bases stayed unmatched. The CDR3 has 15 residues. The CDR3 loop reads CASSQESGRGYEQYF. The CDR3, as DNA: TGCGCCAGCAGCCAAGAAAGCGGGAGAGGGTACGAGCAGTACTTC.

This rearrangement joins TRBV7-2 to TRBJ2-1, with a weak D call TRBD1 (6 bases). Trimming removed 5 bases at V and 10 bases at J, with 24 bases between. There are 16 residues in the CDR3. The germline gives CDR1 SGHTA, CDR2 FQGNSA. In DNA, the CDR3 is TGTGCCAGCAGCCCAGGTTTGGCAGGGGCCTCCTACGAGCAGTTCTTC. Translated, it gives CASSPGLAGASYEQFF.

This clonotype showed up just a few times. The V call is TRBV18, the J call TRBJ2-7; TRBD1 matches 9 bases. Losses at the gene ends were 0 bases for V and 5 bases for J; bases not matched to a gene: 2. Germline CDR1 KGHSH, CDR2 LQKENI. The CDR3 contains 14 residues. The CDR3 DNA follows: TGTGCCAGCTCACCACCGGGACAGGGCCACGAGCAGTACTTC. Its translation is CASSPPGQGHEQYF.

This clonotype was seen a few times. This chain uses TRBV29-1 with TRBJ2-7; 12 nucleotides match TRBD2. Germline values: CDR1 SQVTM, CDR2 ANQGSEA. V shed 6 bases, J shed 2 bases, and the junction held 8 bases outside the gene matches. This CDR3 is 15 amino acids long. The CDR3 spells CSVGRSSGRAYEQYF. The CDR3 DNA sequence: TGCAGCGTCGGAAGGTCTAGCGGGAGGGCCTACGAGCAGTACTTC.

The V call is TRBV7-9, the J call TRBJ1-6; possibly TRBD1 for D (5 bases). This CDR3 spans 14 amino acids. V lost 1 base and J lost 11, with 12 bases in between. Germline V gene lookup returns CDR1 SEHNR and CDR2 FQNEAQ (reference sequence). Here the CDR3 reads CASSLGDSSTPLHF. The CDR3 DNA sequence: TGTGCCAGCAGCTTAGGCGACAGTTCGACACCCCTCCACTTT. Based on the CDR3 plus reference TRBV7-9 and TRBJ1-6, the full variable domain is DTGVSQNPRHKITKRGQNVTFRCDPISEHNRLYWYRQTLGQGPEFLTYFQNEAQLEKSRLLSDRFSAERPKGSFSTLEIQRTEQGDSAMYLCASSLGDSSTPLHFGNGTRLTVT.

The chain has TRBV5-1 and TRBJ2-4, with 9 bases aligning to TRBD1. Germline V CDR1 and CDR2: SGHRS, YFSETQ. V lost 3 bases, J lost 6 bases, and 4 bases stayed unmatched. The CDR3 runs 14 residues. CDR3 bases: TGCGCCAGCAGCTCGGACAGGGGAGGAAACATTCAGTACTTC. Its translation: CASSSDRGGNIQYF. Based on the CDR3 plus reference TRBV5-1 and TRBJ2-4, the full variable domain is KAGVTQTPRYLIKTRGQQVTLSCSPISGHRSVSWYQQTPGQGLQFLFEYFSETQRNKGNFPGRFSGRQFSNSRSEMNVSTLELGDSALYLCASSSDRGGNIQYFGAGTRLSVL.

V is TRBV3-1 and J is TRBJ2-1, with 11 nucleotides matching TRBD1. The V gene end was trimmed by 1 base and the J gene end by 8 bases; junction bases not matched to a gene: 7. CDR3 length equals 16 residues. Germline values: CDR1 LGHDT, CDR2 YNNKEL (reference sequence). CDR3: CASSQVPGTGGDEQFF. The CDR3 bases are TGTGCCAGCAGCCAAGTTCCCGGGACAGGGGGGGATGAGCAGTTCTTC.

This clonotype occurred a few times. The gene calls are TRBV20-1 and TRBJ2-1; no definite D call. This CDR3 has 11 amino acids. Trimming removed 3 bases from V and 8 bases from J, with 8 bases in between. Germline lookup yields CDR1 DFQATT and CDR2 SNEGSKA (reference sequence). CDR3 in amino acids: CSASGFDEQFF. DNA of the CDR3: TGCAGTGCTAGTGGTTTCGATGAGCAGTTCTTC.

V and J are TRBV15 and TRBJ1-2; no firm D call. This CDR3 comprises 14 residues. From germline, CDR1 is LNHNV and CDR2 YYDKDF (reference sequence). V was trimmed by 1 base and J by 1 base, leaving 7 bases between them. CDR3 loop: CATSRVDHNYGYTF. CDR3 nucleotides: TGTGCCACCAGCAGAGTAGACCATAACTATGGCTACACCTTC. The complete variable domain, with remaining parts taken from reference TRBV15 and TRBJ1-2, reads DAMVIQNPRYQVTQFGKPVTLSCSQTLNHNVMYWYQQKSSQAPKLLFHYYDKDFNNEADTPDNFQSRRPNTSFCFLDIRSPGLGDTAMYLCATSRVDHNYGYTFGSGTRLTVV.

This chain connects TRBV20-1 to TRBJ2-7; D gene ambiguous. CDR3 length: 11 residues. Germline V gives CDR1 DFQATT, CDR2 SNEGSKA (reference sequence). The V end lost 7 bases, the J end lost 7 bases, and 14 bases lay between the germline ends. Here the CDR3 reads CSGYGPSEQYF. In DNA form, the CDR3 reads TGCAGTGGGTACGGACCGAGTGAGCAGTACTTC.

This chain uses TRBV7-2 with TRBJ2-3, with D tentatively TRBD1 (6 bases). The length of the CDR3 is 16 residues. The V end was cut by 5 bases, the J end by 5 bases, with 20 bases between. Germline CDR1 is SGHTA and CDR2 is FQGNSA. CDR3 sequence (DNA): TGTGCCAGCAGCCTCTACAGGGCAGGGTTAGGAGATACGCAGTATTTT. It translates to CASSLYRAGLGDTQYF.

The chain combines TRBV5-1 with TRBJ2-5, with TRBD2 as a possible D gene (7 bases). This CDR3 is 16 amino acids long. Germline V CDR1 and CDR2: SGHRS, YFSETQ. Trimming removed 0 bases at V and 2 bases at J, with 14 bases between. CDR3 nucleotides: TGCGCCAGCAGCTTGGAGGGGGGGACCAATCAAGAGACCCAGTACTTC. Amino acids: CASSLEGGTNQETQYF.

This clonotype was observed a few times. The chain couples TRBV12-3 or TRBV12-4 to TRBJ1-1; 10 positions match TRBD1. This CDR3 is built from 13 residues. J lost 4 bases, V lost 4 bases, and 0 bases had no gene match. This CDR3 is CASSWTGGTEAFF. The CDR3 bases are TGTGCCAGCAGTTGGACAGGGGGCACTGAAGCTTTCTTT.

This clonotype was detected only a few times. The V gene is TRBV2, the J gene TRBJ2-1, with 9 bases matching TRBD2. The length of the CDR3 is 15 residues. With V trimmed by 6 bases and J by 4 bases, 7 bases remained unmatched. The germline CDR1 and CDR2 sequences are SNHLY and FYNNEI. In DNA form, the CDR3 reads TGTGCCAGCAGCGCGGGACTAGCCACTTACAATGAGCAGTTCTTC. Translated: CASSAGLATYNEQFF. Based on the CDR3 plus reference TRBV2 and TRBJ2-1, the full variable domain is EPEVTQTPSHQVTQMGQEVILRCVPISNHLYFYWYRQILGQKVEFLVSFYNNEISEKSEIFDDQFSVERPDGSNFTLKIRSTKLEDSAMYFCASSAGLATYNEQFFGPGTRLTVL.

This chain connects TRBV12-3 or TRBV12-4 to TRBJ1-4; 9 nucleotides agree with TRBD1. This CDR3 region has 15 residues. The junction had 7 bases not matched to a gene; V was cut back by 7 bases and J by 4 bases. CDR3 residues: CASIHGQGYNEKLFF. Written as DNA, the CDR3 is TGTGCCAGCATCCACGGACAGGGGTATAATGAAAAACTGTTTTTT.

This clonotype turned up a few times. The chain links TRBV7-8 to TRBJ2-5; 8 nucleotides align to TRBD1. Germline V gene data show CDR1 as SGHVS and CDR2 as FQNEAQ. V trimming: 10 bases; J trimming: 5 bases; junction bases outside the gene matches: 9. The CDR3 is 13 residues long. The chain's CDR3 is CATYQGAGETQYF. The CDR3 DNA sequence: TGTGCCACCTACCAGGGGGCCGGGGAGACCCAGTACTTC.